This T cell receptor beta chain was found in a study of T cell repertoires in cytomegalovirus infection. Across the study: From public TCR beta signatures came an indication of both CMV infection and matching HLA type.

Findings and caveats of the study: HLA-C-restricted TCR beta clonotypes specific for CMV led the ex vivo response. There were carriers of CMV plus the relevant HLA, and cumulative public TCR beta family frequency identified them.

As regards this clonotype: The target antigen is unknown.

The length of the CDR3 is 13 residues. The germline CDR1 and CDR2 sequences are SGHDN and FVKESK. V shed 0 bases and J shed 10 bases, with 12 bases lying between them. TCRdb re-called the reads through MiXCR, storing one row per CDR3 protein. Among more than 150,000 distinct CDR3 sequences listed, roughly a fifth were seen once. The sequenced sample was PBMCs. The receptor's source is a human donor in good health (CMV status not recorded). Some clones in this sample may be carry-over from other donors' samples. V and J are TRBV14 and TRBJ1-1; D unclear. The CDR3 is CASSQDFERRAFF. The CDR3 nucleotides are TGTGCCAGCAGCCAAGATTTCGAAAGGCGAGCTTTCTTT.